Listed below are T cell receptor beta chains from one sample, sequenced in a study of CD4 T cells in relation to SARS-CoV-2 and coronaviruses. Measured with immunoSEQ multiplex PCR; TCRdb has only the in-frame clones, and not every one. The sample includes approximately 40,000 clones, 70% to 80% seen only once; the top ten take about 2.8%. These receptors' targets are unknown. The sample taken for sequencing was memory CD4+ T cells from PBMCs, cultured in vitro. The receptors here all came from an adult with COVID-19. CDR3s include the opening cysteine and the closing phenylalanine or tryptophan. A D gene is named only where the DNA matches it firmly. Size is stated for part of the rows, as once, few or many counts, or as a class when the clone is expanded.

j_call,v_call,clone_size,d_call,cdr3_aa,cdr3_nt
TRBJ2-2,TRBV7-9,NA,NA,CASSWVTRDTGELFF,TGTGCCAGCAGCTGGGTAACTAGAGACACCGGGGAGCTGTTTTTT
TRBJ2-1,TRBV7-2,NA,TRBD2,CASSFSGSSYNEQFF,TGTGCCAGCAGCTTTAGCGGGAGCTCCTACAATGAGCAGTTCTTC
TRBJ1-2,TRBV14,NA,TRBD1,CASSQARQGASGYTF,TGTGCCAGCAGCCAAGCCAGACAGGGGGCTAGTGGCTACACCTTC
TRBJ2-1,TRBV3-1/TRBV3-2,NA,TRBD2,CASSQELGGSYNEQFF,TGTGCCAGCAGCCAAGAACTGGGCGGGAGCTACAATGAGCAGTTCTTC
TRBJ2-7,TRBV10-3,NA,NA,CATGLEEQYF,TGTGCCACAGGGTTGGAGGAGCAGTACTTC
TRBJ2-2,TRBV2,NA,TRBD2,CASTRSGRASGELFF,TGTGCCAGCACTCGTAGCGGGAGGGCGTCCGGGGAGCTGTTTTTT
TRBJ1-1,TRBV30,NA,TRBD1,CAWSVLGGYTEAFF,TGTGCCTGGAGTGTTTTAGGGGGCTACACTGAAGCTTTCTTT
TRBJ2-4,TRBV2,NA,NA,CASSDWDVAKNIQYF,TGTGCCAGCAGTGACTGGGACGTGGCCAAAAACATTCAGTACTTC
TRBJ2-5,TRBV7-9,once,TRBD1,CASSPGTGDLKETQYF,TGTGCCAGCAGCCCCGGGACAGGAGATCTAAAAGAGACCCAGTACTTC
TRBJ1-6,TRBV7-3,NA,TRBD1,CASSLHSTGAGASPLHF,TGTGCCAGCAGCCTACATTCAACAGGGGCCGGGGCTTCACCCCTCCACTTT
TRBJ2-7,TRBV9,NA,NA,CASSPQPSYEQYF,TGTGCCAGCAGTCCTCAACCCTCCTACGAGCAGTACTTC
TRBJ1-5,TRBV2,NA,NA,CASSAGAGSNQPQHF,TGTGCCAGCAGTGCGGGGGCAGGGAGCAATCAGCCCCAGCATTTT
TRBJ2-7,TRBV30,NA,NA,CAWSVGEDSSYEQYF,TGTGCCTGGAGTGTAGGGGAAGATAGCTCCTACGAGCAGTACTTC
TRBJ2-1,TRBV9,NA,NA,CASSVTPGAPNEQFF,TGTGCCAGCAGCGTAACCCCGGGAGCACCCAATGAGCAGTTCTTC
TRBJ1-5,TRBV19,NA,NA,CASSKGRQPQHF,TGTGCCAGTAGTAAGGGGCGTCAGCCCCAGCATTTT
TRBJ1-1,TRBV29-1,few,NA,CSYQRVEEAFF,TGCAGTTATCAGAGGGTCGAGGAAGCTTTCTTT
TRBJ2-3,TRBV6-6,NA,TRBD2,CASSPSGGDTQYF,TGTGCCAGCAGCCCTAGCGGTGGAGATACGCAGTATTTT
TRBJ2-1,TRBV19,NA,NA,CASKGYRGLNEQFF,TGTGCCAGTAAGGGCTATCGGGGCCTTAATGAGCAGTTCTTC
TRBJ1-6,TRBV9,NA,TRBD1,CASSVEAGGNSPLHF,TGTGCCAGCAGCGTAGAGGCAGGGGGAAATTCACCCCTCCACTTT
TRBJ2-3,TRBV12-5,NA,NA,CASGLSLGGFGTDTQYF,TGTGCTAGTGGTTTGAGCTTGGGGGGCTTCGGCACAGATACGCAGTATTTT
TRBJ2-5,TRBV6-2/TRBV6-3,NA,NA,CASSRAPEVETQYF,TGTGCCAGCAGCCGTGCACCGGAGGTGGAGACCCAGTACTTC
TRBJ1-3,TRBV15,NA,NA,CATIGPGNTIYF,TGTGCCACCATAGGTCCTGGAAACACCATATATTTT
TRBJ2-1,TRBV12-5,NA,NA,CASGQGYNEQFF,TGTGCTAGTGGTCAGGGATACAATGAGCAGTTCTTC
TRBJ2-5,TRBV7-9,NA,TRBD2,CASSSSGIRGETQYF,TGTGCCAGCAGTTCAAGCGGGATCCGGGGGGAGACCCAGTACTTC
TRBJ2-3,TRBV18,NA,NA,CASSPVSGGNTDTQYF,TGTGCCAGCTCGCCGGTTTCGGGTGGGAACACAGATACGCAGTATTTT
TRBJ1-6,TRBV5-5,NA,NA,CASSFDFDRLNSPLHF,TGTGCCAGCAGTTTTGATTTTGACAGACTTAATTCACCCCTCCACTTT
TRBJ1-4,TRBV27,few,TRBD1,CASSPNRGGGEKLFF,TGTGCCAGCAGTCCTAACAGGGGTGGGGGTGAAAAACTGTTTTTT
TRBJ2-1,TRBV10-3,few,NA,CAISPSAQTGEQFF,TGTGCCATCAGCCCAAGTGCCCAGACCGGTGAGCAGTTCTTC
TRBJ2-1,TRBV2,NA,TRBD1,CASTSPGQATNNEQFF,TGTGCCAGCACTTCACCGGGACAGGCGACTAACAATGAGCAGTTCTTC
TRBJ2-1,TRBV9,few,TRBD2,CASRPGLVGNNEQFF,TGTGCCAGCAGGCCCGGACTAGTGGGAAACAATGAGCAGTTCTTC